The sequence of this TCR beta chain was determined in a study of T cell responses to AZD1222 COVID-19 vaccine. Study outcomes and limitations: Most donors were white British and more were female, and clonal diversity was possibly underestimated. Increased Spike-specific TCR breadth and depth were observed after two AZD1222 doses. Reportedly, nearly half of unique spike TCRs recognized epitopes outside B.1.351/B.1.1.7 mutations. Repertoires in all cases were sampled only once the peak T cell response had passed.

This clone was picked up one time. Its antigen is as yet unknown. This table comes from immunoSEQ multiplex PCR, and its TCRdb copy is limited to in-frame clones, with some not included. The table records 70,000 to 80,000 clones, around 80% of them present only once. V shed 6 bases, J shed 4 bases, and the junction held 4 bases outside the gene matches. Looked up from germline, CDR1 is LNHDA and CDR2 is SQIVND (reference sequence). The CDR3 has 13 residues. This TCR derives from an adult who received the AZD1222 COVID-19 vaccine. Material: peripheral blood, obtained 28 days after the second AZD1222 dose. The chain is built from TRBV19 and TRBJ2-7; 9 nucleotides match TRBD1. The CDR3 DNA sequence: TGTGCCAGTAGCGGGACAGGGAGGTACGAGCAGTACTTC. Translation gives CASSGTGRYEQYF.